Presented here are 5 T cell receptor beta chains from one specimen sequenced in a study of identical twins. One entry per CDR3 protein results from TCRdb running MiXCR on the 5' RACE reads. The table records 450,000 to 650,000 distinct CDR3 sequences, approximately 9.6% of them present only once. These data are also associated with another study on yellow fever vaccine responses in identical twins.

Sequenced: PBMCs. The origin of the receptors is a woman in her late teens or twenties in good health.

Ten or more counts support this clonotype. The V gene is TRBV12-3 or TRBV12-4, the J gene TRBJ2-2; D is perhaps TRBD1 or TRBD2 (5 bases each). Trimming removed 2 bases from V and 8 bases from J, with 9 bases in between. This CDR3 spans 13 amino acids. CDR3 DNA sequence: TGTGCCAGCAGTTTACGGGGACGGGGGGAGCTGTTTTTT. Its protein product is CASSLRGRGELFF.

This clonotype has only a few counts. This chain joins TRBV5-1 and TRBJ2-2; TRBD2 aligns across 10 bases. CDR3 length: 18 residues. In germline, CDR1 is SGHRS, CDR2 YFSETQ. Trimming took 0 bases from V and 0 from J; bases not matched to a gene: 5. For the CDR3, the DNA is TGCGCCAGCAGCTTGGCGTGGCTAGCGGGAGCGAACACCGGGGAGCTGTTTTTT. Translated: CASSLAWLAGANTGELFF.

This clonotype was recorded a few times. This sequence joins TRBV24-1 and TRBJ2-1; no firm D call. V was shortened by 7 bases and J by 8 bases, with 17 bases between the two germline ends. Germline-derived CDR1 and CDR2 are KGHDR and SFDVKD. The CDR3 contains 14 residues. The CDR3 DNA is TGTGCCACCAGGGTCAGTAGAGGTCAGGATGAGCAGTTCTTC. Translation gives CATRVSRGQDEQFF.

The rearrangement joins TRBV29-1 to TRBJ2-7; D is undetermined. The CDR3 totals 11 residues. The V end was cut by 7 bases, the J end by 9 bases, with 16 bases between. Germline V gene lookup returns CDR1 SQVTM and CDR2 ANQGSEA. In DNA form, the CDR3 reads TGCAGCGCTAAATCCGTTAGTGGGCAGTACTTC. Protein: CSAKSVSGQYF.

This clonotype was seen many times. V usage is TRBV12-3 or TRBV12-4 and J usage is TRBJ2-4; D remains ambiguous. The CDR3 has 16 residues. Trimming took off 2 bases at V and 0 bases at J, with 11 bases between the two ends. CDR3 coding DNA: TGTGCCAGCAGTTTACAAATGGGGATAGCCAAAAACATTCAGTACTTC. Amino acids: CASSLQMGIAKNIQYF.